This TCR beta chain was profiled in a study of OX40 agonist ivuxolimab in advanced cancers. Overall study context: Ivuxolimab, an agonistic anti-OX40 (CD134) antibody, was given to patients. Study-wide points: Some nonresponders likewise displayed low normalized T-cell clonal expansion. CD8+ T cells (on average) carried more expanded clones than CD4+ T cells.

Profiling relied on immunoSEQ multiplex PCR, and the TCRdb table lists in-frame clones only, not all of them. The repertoire has roughly 35,000 clones, roughly 79% of them found once; the top ten carry under 1.5%. On this clone itself: Its antigen is as yet unknown.

Germline V gene sequence: CDR1 MDHEN, CDR2 SYDVKM. Trimming cost V 3 bases and J 1 base; bases outside gene matches: 5. The CDR3 runs to 16 residues. The source of this sequence is an adult with an advanced solid tumor such as melanoma, head and neck, liver or kidney cancer. J is TRBJ2-2 and V is TRBV28, with 7 bases lining up with TRBD1. Specimen: CD4+ or CD8+ T cells sorted from blood, collected in a trial of the OX40 agonist ivuxolimab. CDR3 in amino acids: CASSFLPGGNTGELFF. CDR3 in DNA: TGTGCCAGCAGTTTCCTTCCAGGGGGGAACACCGGGGAGCTGTTTTTT. Using reference TRBV28 and TRBJ2-2 for the parts outside the CDR3, the full variable domain is DVKVTQSSRYLVKRTGEKVFLECVQDMDHENMFWYRQDPGLGLRLIYFSYDVKMKEKGDIPEGYSVSREKKERFSLILESASTNQTSMYLCASSFLPGGNTGELFFGEGSRLTVL.